Each of the 25 T cell receptor beta chains below was sequenced from the same sample in a study of molecular identifiers for immune sequencing clone quantification. A single record per CDR3 protein comes from TCRdb applying MiXCR to the PCR reads. The sample consists of 350,000 or so distinct CDR3 sequences, 20% to 25% of them appearing once. The specimen was naive CD8+ T cells from blood, with Jurkat cell RNA spiked in. Specified subset: FACS-sorted CD8+CD4-CCR7+CD45RA+ naive T cells. The receptor set was obtained from a human donor in good health. Some libraries in this study had Jurkat cell RNA spiked in.

V usage is TRBV20-1 and J usage is TRBJ2-7, with D possibly being TRBD1 (6 bases). The germline V gene has CDR1 DFQATT and CDR2 SNEGSKA (reference sequence). Between the trimmed V and J ends, which lost 7 bases and 0 bases, there was a span of 19 bases. This CDR3 is built from 15 residues. The CDR3 loop is CSVRGGQGSSYEQYF. As DNA, the CDR3 is TGCAGTGTTCGGGGCGGCCAGGGGAGCTCCTACGAGCAGTACTTC.

This clonotype was seen at least ten times. This chain joins TRBV5-4 and TRBJ1-1; 7 bases line up with TRBD1. The CDR3 runs to 13 residues. V gave up 5 bases and J gave up 4 bases; unmatched junction bases: 5. Germline-derived CDR1 and CDR2 are SGHNT and YYREEE (reference sequence). This CDR3 reads CASRIDRATEAFF. The CDR3 DNA reads TGTGCCAGCAGAATTGACAGGGCCACTGAAGCTTTCTTT.

At least ten counts were recorded for this clonotype. The rearrangement uses TRBV5-6 and TRBJ2-4; D gene ambiguous. V was cut by 3 bases and J by 1 base, with 8 bases left in between. The CDR3 has 14 residues. From germline, CDR1 is SGHDT and CDR2 YYEEEE. The CDR3 spells CASSSQSAKNIQYF. DNA of the CDR3: TGTGCCAGCAGCTCCCAGAGTGCCAAAAACATTCAGTACTTC.

This clonotype was observed at least ten times. The chain is built from TRBV7-9 and TRBJ1-1; D remains unclear. Germline values: CDR1 SEHNR, CDR2 FQNEAQ (reference sequence). This CDR3 spans 13 amino acids. V shed 10 bases and J shed 2 bases, with 14 bases lying between them. CDR3 sequence (DNA): TGTGCCATCATGTTCGGGGAAAACACTGAAGCTTTCTTT. It yields the protein CAIMFGENTEAFF.

Many counts were recorded for this clonotype. This chain connects TRBV30 to TRBJ1-1; no firm D call. The length of the CDR3 is 13 residues. Per germline, CDR1 GTSNPN and CDR2 SVGIG (reference sequence). V lost 0 bases and J lost 8, with 13 bases in between. The CDR3 reads CAWSVSHPGEAFF. Written as DNA, the CDR3 is TGTGCCTGGAGTGTAAGTCATCCCGGGGAAGCTTTCTTT.

The table lists this clonotype with many counts. This chain joins TRBV29-1 and TRBJ2-7; no firm D call. The length of the CDR3 is 14 residues. Trimming stripped 5 bases from V and 2 bases from J, with 16 bases between. CDR1 SQVTM and CDR2 ANQGSEA come from the germline V gene. CDR3 loop: CSVLLNPNTYEQYF. The DNA of the CDR3 is TGCAGCGTTCTACTCAACCCAAATACCTACGAGCAGTACTTC.

This clonotype was detected ten times or more. The chain couples TRBV7-9 to TRBJ1-1; D not certain. V lost 8 bases and J lost 7, with 17 bases in between. Per the germline V gene, CDR1 is SEHNR and CDR2 is FQNEAQ (reference sequence). The CDR3 totals 13 residues. The CDR3 nucleotides are TGTGCCAGCGAGGCTTGGGCAAGAGATGAAGCTTTCTTT. Translating gives CASEAWARDEAFF.

This clonotype has ten or more counts. V usage is TRBV5-4 and J usage is TRBJ2-3; D uncertain. CDR3 size: 14 residues. CDR1 is SGHNT and CDR2 is YYREEE in the germline V gene (reference sequence). Trimming shortened V by 0 bases and J by 2 bases, and 7 bases separated the two germline ends. CDR3 nucleotide sequence: TGTGCCAGCAGCTTGGTTGGCTACACAGATACGCAGTATTTT. This encodes CASSLVGYTDTQYF.

Details on this clonotype: The junction differs from germline at one of its ends, possibly a read error. V is TRBV6-6 and J is TRBJ1-2; no reliable D call. CDR1 MNHNY and CDR2 SVGAGI come from the germline V gene (reference sequence). The CDR3 contains 14 residues. CDR3 in amino acids: CASSPEALAYGYTF. The CDR3 DNA sequence: TGTGCCAGCAGCCCCGAAGCCCTAGCCTATGGCTACACCTTT.

In this sample, this clonotype turned up many times. The chain is built from TRBV4-3 and TRBJ2-1; 9 bases line up with TRBD2. This CDR3 is built from 15 residues. V was clipped by 0 bases and J by 7 bases; unmatched bases: 4. CDR1 LGHNA and CDR2 YSLEER come from the germline V gene. The chain's CDR3 is CASSQDSGSTNEQFF. In nucleotides, the CDR3 is TGCGCCAGCAGCCAAGATAGCGGGAGTACGAATGAGCAGTTCTTC.

This clonotype was observed many times. The chain employs TRBV9 and TRBJ2-2; D unclear. CDR3 length: 18 residues. V was pared by 0 bases and J by 5 bases, with 20 bases between. In germline, CDR1 is SGDLS, CDR2 YYNGEE. The CDR3 DNA reads TGTGCCAGCAGCGTAGCCTCCCAAGGTACACCCGAGACCGGGGAGCTGTTTTTT. Translating gives CASSVASQGTPETGELFF.

The CDR3 loop reads CAITTGNYEQYF. CDR3 DNA sequence: TGTGCCATCACTACAGGGAACTACGAGCAGTACTTC. The rearrangement uses TRBV10-3 and TRBJ2-7; a weak D match, TRBD1 (6 bases). The CDR3 runs 12 residues. CDR1 and CDR2 from the germline V gene are ENHRY and SYGVKD. V lost 7 bases and J lost 3, with 10 bases in between.

This clonotype was recorded at least ten times. The CDR3: CASSPTGTGGSYNEQFF. Written as DNA, the CDR3 is TGTGCCAGCAGCCCTACCGGGACAGGGGGATCCTACAATGAGCAGTTCTTC. The chain employs TRBV7-3 and TRBJ2-1; 11 positions match TRBD1. The CDR3 sequence is 17 residues long. CDR1 is SGHTA and CDR2 is FQGTGA in the germline V gene. The trim removed 5 bases at V and 1 base at J, leaving 7 bases unmatched. The variable domain in full, completed from reference TRBV7-3 and TRBJ2-1, reads GAGVSQTPSNKVTEKGKYVELRCDPISGHTALYWYRQSLGQGPEFLIYFQGTGAADDSGLPNDRFFAVRPEGSVSTLKIQRTERGDSAVYLCASSPTGTGGSYNEQFFGPGTRLTVL.

Points on this clonotype: It may be a read error: a sequence one base away is much more abundant. The CDR3 protein is CAGSFPDLQGAGTGELFF. For the CDR3, the DNA is TGTGCCGGCAGTTTCCCGGACCTACAGGGGGCTGGTACCGGGGAGCTGTTTTTT. The chain employs TRBV28 and TRBJ2-2; 9 bases are shared with TRBD1. The CDR3 loop spans 18 amino acids. Germline CDR1 reads MDHEN; CDR2 reads SYDVKM.

This clonotype was picked up many times. The chain couples TRBV3-1 to TRBJ2-5; D gene unclear. The CDR3 is 14 residues long. V shed 2 bases and J shed 1 base, with 8 bases lying between them. In germline, CDR1 is LGHDT, CDR2 YNNKEL (reference sequence). This CDR3 reads CASSQRAPQETQYF. CDR3 nucleotides: TGTGCCAGCAGCCAACGGGCGCCCCAAGAGACCCAGTACTTC.

This clonotype appeared many times. The chain is built from TRBV11-2 and TRBJ2-3; unclear D gene. The germline CDR1 and CDR2 sequences are SGHAT and FQNNGV. CDR3 length equals 15 residues. The V end was cut by 1 base, the J end by 2 bases, with 10 bases between. Here the CDR3 DNA reads TGTGCCAGCAGCTTAGGGGTAATACACACAGATACGCAGTATTTT. It encodes CASSLGVIHTDTQYF.

As concerns this clonotype: This may stem from a read error, because a much larger clone lies one nucleotide away. CDR3 in DNA: TGTGTCAGCAGTCCCTATGCGGGGGCGAGCTATGGCTACACCTTC. Residues: CVSSPYAGASYGYTF. The J gene is TRBJ1-2, the V gene TRBV28; weak D call: TRBD1 (6 bases). The CDR3 contains 15 residues. Germline V lookup: CDR1 MDHEN, CDR2 SYDVKM.

This clonotype was recorded at least ten times. This chain uses TRBV7-9 with TRBJ2-5; possible D gene TRBD2, 6 bases. The length of the CDR3 is 15 residues. Trimming removed 5 bases at V and 0 bases at J, with 13 bases between. CDR1 SEHNR and CDR2 FQNEAQ come from the germline V gene (reference sequence). The CDR3 region is CASSPEGPHQETQYF. The CDR3 DNA is TGTGCCAGCAGCCCGGAGGGTCCCCACCAAGAGACCCAGTACTTC.

Regarding this clonotype: One end of the junction varies from germline; a read error may be responsible. CDR3 DNA: TGTGCCAGCAGCTTGGCGGACACCCGAAATGGTGAAGGTTTT. It codes for CASSLADTRNGEGF. The J gene is TRBJ1-3, the V gene TRBV5-3, with D perhaps matching TRBD1 (5 bases). TRBV5-3 is assigned to the ORF class and has an uncertain function. There are 14 residues in the CDR3.

On this clonotype: The junction does not match germline at one end; this may be a read error. The chain links TRBV24-1 to TRBJ2-1, with 7 bases that match TRBD1. CDR1 and CDR2 (germline): KGHDR, SFDVKD. This CDR3 is built from 13 residues. The CDR3: CSTSEGRGNEQFF. DNA for the CDR3: TGTTCCACCAGTGAGGGCAGGGGGAATGAGCAGTTCTTC.

This chain links TRBV5-5 with TRBJ2-6; tentative D call: TRBD1 (6 bases). CDR3 length: 17 residues. Germline CDR1 and CDR2: SGHKS and YYEKEE (reference sequence). V dropped 3 bases and J dropped 1 base, with 14 bases sitting between them. CDR3 sequence: CASSWVWTVSGANVLTF. The CDR3 coding sequence is TGTGCCAGCAGCTGGGTATGGACAGTTTCTGGGGCCAACGTCCTGACTTTC.

Ten or more counts support this clonotype. This chain links TRBV4-3 with TRBJ1-1; D gene uncertain. CDR3 size: 16 residues. CDR1 and CDR2 (germline): LGHNA, YSLEER. Trimming cost V 0 bases and J 3 bases, with 14 bases left between them. This CDR3 is CASSQDSAGMYTEAFF. The CDR3 DNA reads TGCGCCAGCAGCCAAGATTCCGCGGGGATGTACACTGAAGCTTTCTTT.

Ten or more counts support this clonotype. Its ends do not fully match the called genes, so a read error is possible. The chain couples TRBV7-9 to TRBJ2-1; TRBD2 is a possible D gene (5 bases). CDR3 length equals 12 residues. The germline V gene encodes CDR1 SEHNR and CDR2 FQNEAQ (reference sequence). CDR3 loop: CAGSLTSNEQFF. The CDR3 DNA reads as TGTGCCGGCAGCTTAACTAGTAATGAGCAGTTCTTC.

This clonotype was counted ten times or more. The chain joins TRBV5-4 to TRBJ2-2, with D possibly TRBD1 on 5 matching bases. This CDR3 region has 11 residues. Germline V gives CDR1 SGHNT, CDR2 YYREEE (reference sequence). Deletions cut 7 bases from V and 7 bases from J, with 8 bases between. For the CDR3, the DNA is TGTGCCAGCGGGGCAGGCGGGGAGCTGTTTTTT. Amino acid sequence: CASGAGGELFF.

The sample holds many counts of this clonotype. J is TRBJ2-1 and V is TRBV13; no clear D gene. The CDR3 has 15 amino acids. Deletions cut 5 bases from V and 4 bases from J, with 15 bases between. The germline gives CDR1 PRHDT, CDR2 FYEKMQ (reference sequence). CDR3 loop: CASSGAETGYNEQFF. The CDR3, as DNA: TGTGCCAGCAGCGGAGCCGAGACTGGGTACAATGAGCAGTTCTTC.